These T cell receptor beta chains were read from a single sample in a study of T cell changes during pregnancy in multiple sclerosis. The method was immunoSEQ multiplex PCR; TCRdb's version includes in-frame clones alone and lacks a portion of them. This sample has 75,000 to 95,000 clones, with 85% to 95% found just once. This sample comprised peripheral blood, obtained after pregnancy. All receptors derive from a female donor with multiple sclerosis, enrolled in a pregnancy study. The CDR3 runs from the conserved cysteine through the conserved F or W.

TRBJ1-2,TRBV30,CAWSSQGVYGYTF
TRBJ1-2,TRBV6-1,CASSDPVQPSGYTF
TRBJ2-7,TRBV5-6,CASSLLAGAPLEQYF
TRBJ2-3,TRBV18,CASSPRLAGSGTDTQYF
TRBJ1-5,TRBV19,CASSIGGGGNQPQHF
TRBJ2-7,TRBV5-1,CASSLDSSSYEQYF
TRBJ2-1,TRBV7-6,CASSLVQGRAFTPSYNEQFF
TRBJ2-1,TRBV2,CASSEIAGSSYNEQFF
TRBJ2-7,TRBV4-3,CASSQEFHGSSYEQYF
TRBJ2-5,TRBV11-2,CASSLGPVAETQYF
TRBJ2-7,TRBV7-2,CASSPGTGAYEQYF
TRBJ2-5,TRBV18,CASSPRGETQYF
TRBJ1-1,TRBV27,CASSLRSRGNTEAFF
TRBJ1-2,TRBV5-1,CASSKGLTQFGYTF
TRBJ1-6,TRBV6-1,CASRSLDRNSPLHF
TRBJ2-1,TRBV11-2,CASSAGPRDYNEQFF
TRBJ1-1,TRBV19,CASSVGQVGKEAFF
TRBJ1-2,TRBV27,CASSLSGQGAESYGYTF
TRBJ2-7,TRBV7-8,CASSPAGGPSHEQYF
TRBJ1-1,TRBV6-5,CASSYGQNTEAFF
TRBJ1-1,TRBV5-4,CASSLSGYTEAFF
TRBJ2-7,TRBV18,CASSPPGTTLYVEQYF
TRBJ2-7,TRBV5-1,CASSFLDEQYF
TRBJ2-1,TRBV5-1,CASSLAPSGDYNEQFF
TRBJ1-1,TRBV30,CAWTRDGDTEAFF
TRBJ2-5,TRBV10-1,CASSDRGGVETQYF
TRBJ1-5,TRBV30,CAWSRQGGNQPQHF
TRBJ2-7,TRBV6-5,CATEISGTGEQYF
TRBJ2-3,TRBV23-1,CASSHPFYTQYF
TRBJ2-5,TRBV19,CASSGRVDRETQYF
TRBJ2-7,TRBV7-2,CASSLAGGGKDYEQYF
TRBJ2-7,TRBV9,CASSGTSLWQYF
TRBJ2-2,TRBV4-2,CASSQDRSGGIITGELFF
TRBJ2-1,TRBV9,CASSSRGSGGEDEQFF
TRBJ1-1,TRBV15,CATSNRTTFEAFF
TRBJ2-2,TRBV27,CASSLYGQGGTGELFF
TRBJ2-5,TRBV18,CASSPPVQGFRETQYF